The 4 T cell receptor beta chains below were found in one sample sequenced in a study of CD8 T cells in ankylosing spondylitis. TCRdb independently ran MiXCR on the 5' RACE reads; one entry per CDR3 protein. The repertoire has roughly 450,000 distinct CDR3 sequences, 25% to 30% of them found once; the top ten carry about 0.92%. No antigen is known for these receptors. Study-wide results and limits: Seemingly characteristic of ankylosing spondylitis blood was a TCR beta motif consisting of about 8 highly homologous variants.

Sequencing used blood, either unsorted or a sorted T cell fraction (not recorded which). The receptors come from a male donor with ankylosing spondylitis.

The genes are TRBV7-2 and TRBJ1-4; D is unclear. The CDR3 extends over 14 amino acids. V was shortened by 5 bases and J by 4 bases, with 11 bases between the two germline ends. Germline values: CDR1 SGHTA, CDR2 FQGNSA. CDR3 bases: TGTGCCAGCAGCCACGAGGGAATTAATGAAAAACTGTTTTTT. It encodes CASSHEGINEKLFF.

This clonotype has more than one count but fewer than ten. The chain joins TRBV20-1 to TRBJ2-3, with D perhaps assigned TRBD1 or TRBD2 (6 bases each). The CDR3 has 14 amino acids. The V end lost 6 bases, the J end lost 6 bases, and 19 bases lay between the germline ends. Germline V lookup: CDR1 DFQATT, CDR2 SNEGSKA (reference sequence). CDR3 sequence (DNA): TGCAGTGCCAAGTCCCGGGGGCGATGGGATACGCAGTATTTT. Encoded protein: CSAKSRGRWDTQYF.

V is TRBV5-1 and J is TRBJ2-5; 11 nucleotides align to TRBD1. V lost 3 bases to trimming and J lost 0 bases; unmatched junction nucleotides: 7. This CDR3 contains 17 residues. Germline CDR1 and CDR2: SGHRS and YFSETQ. The CDR3 DNA is TGCGCCAGCAGCTGGGGGACAGGGGGTCACTACCAAGAGACCCAGTACTTC. It translates to CASSWGTGGHYQETQYF.

This clonotype was seen a handful of times. This chain links TRBV5-1 with TRBJ1-3; D is possibly TRBD1 (5 bases). V was shortened by 4 bases and J by 2 bases, with 13 bases between the two germline ends. This CDR3 comprises 15 residues. Germline V gene lookup returns CDR1 SGHRS and CDR2 YFSETQ. CDR3 in amino acids: CASSPSRDAGNTIYF. The CDR3 DNA reads TGCGCCAGCAGCCCTTCCCGGGACGCTGGAAACACCATATATTTT.